Below, 19 T cell receptor beta chains from the same sample are listed, as sequenced in a study of identical twins. TCRdb re-called the 5' RACE reads with MiXCR, one entry per CDR3 protein. The sample holds 1.5 million to 2 million distinct CDR3 sequences, about 32% seen once. Input material: cord blood. The receptors here all came from a newborn girl in good health.

A few counts support this clonotype. The chain has TRBV27 and TRBJ1-4; D uncertain. Between the trimmed V and J ends, which lost 8 bases and 3 bases, there was a span of 13 bases. The CDR3 spans 14 residues. The germline CDR1 and CDR2 sequences are MNHEY and SMNVEV (reference sequence). The chain's CDR3 is CASSGRRANEKLFF. In DNA, the CDR3 is TGTGCCAGCTCGGGGAGGAGGGCTAATGAAAAACTGTTTTTT.

J is TRBJ2-7 and V is TRBV5-1; possibly TRBD2 for D (5 bases). Between the trimmed V and J ends, which lost 3 bases and 5 bases, there was a span of 15 bases. Germline CDR1 is SGHRS and CDR2 is YFSETQ. This CDR3 has 14 amino acids. CDR3 in amino acids: CASSSTGIPDEQYF. The CDR3 DNA is TGCGCCAGCAGCTCCACCGGGATCCCAGACGAGCAGTACTTC. The full variable domain, with the rest looked up from reference TRBV5-1 and TRBJ2-7, is KAGVTQTPRYLIKTRGQQVTLSCSPISGHRSVSWYQQTPGQGLQFLFEYFSETQRNKGNFPGRFSGRQFSNSRSEMNVSTLELGDSALYLCASSSTGIPDEQYFGPGTRLTVT.

V gene TRBV11-2 combines with J gene TRBJ2-2, with TRBD2 matching over 12 bases. Germline CDR1 SGHAT, CDR2 FQNNGV. V gave up 6 bases and J gave up 5 bases; unmatched junction bases: 7. This CDR3 comprises 16 residues. CDR3 loop: CASSYGLAGRTGELFF. In DNA form, the CDR3 reads TGTGCCAGCAGTTATGGACTAGCGGGGCGAACCGGGGAGCTGTTTTTT. Drawing the rest from reference TRBV11-2 and TRBJ2-2, the complete variable domain is EAGVAQSPRYKIIEKRQSVAFWCNPISGHATLYWYQQILGQGPKLLIQFQNNGVVDDSQLPKDRFSAERLKGVDSTLKIQPAKLEDSAVYLCASSYGLAGRTGELFFGEGSRLTVL.

The rearrangement links TRBV5-1 to TRBJ2-3, with 7 bases lining up with TRBD2. With 6 bases clipped from V and 3 bases from J, the junction kept 10 bases outside the gene matches. CDR1 is SGHRS and CDR2 is YFSETQ in the germline V gene. The CDR3 loop spans 15 amino acids. The CDR3 sequence: CASTLGLGVTDTQYF. The CDR3 coding sequence is TGCGCCAGCACCCTCGGACTAGGGGTGACAGATACGCAGTATTTT.

This clonotype turned up a few times. This chain links TRBV20-1 with TRBJ2-7; D might be TRBD1 (6 bases). The ends were cut back, 6 bases at V and 5 bases at J, with 14 bases in the middle. The CDR3 covers 12 residues. The germline gives CDR1 DFQATT, CDR2 SNEGSKA (reference sequence). The CDR3 protein is CSAITTGNEQYF. In nucleotides, the CDR3 is TGCAGTGCCATTACTACAGGGAACGAGCAGTACTTC.

This clonotype was picked up a small number of times. J is TRBJ1-4 and V is TRBV12-3 or TRBV12-4, with 10 bases aligning to TRBD1. The CDR3 spans 16 residues. V dropped 3 bases and J dropped 3; count of bases not matched to a gene: 4. The chain's CDR3 is CASSFDRGRSNEKLFF. The CDR3 DNA reads as TGTGCCAGCAGTTTCGACAGGGGGCGATCTAATGAAAAACTGTTTTTT.

J is TRBJ2-4 and V is TRBV30; D remains unclear. The CDR3 sequence is 14 residues long. Trimming pared 1 base from V and 9 bases from J, leaving 16 bases between. In germline, CDR1 is GTSNPN, CDR2 SVGIG (reference sequence). This CDR3 is CAWSAIGPSGIQYF. The CDR3 coding sequence is TGTGCCTGGAGTGCAATAGGGCCTTCGGGCATTCAGTACTTC.

CDR3 DNA: TGTGCCAGCAGTTTATACAGGGGGCAGCCCCAGCATTTT. Protein: CASSLYRGQPQHF. This chain uses TRBV28 with TRBJ1-5, with 8 bases identical to TRBD1. Germline values: CDR1 MDHEN, CDR2 SYDVKM. Germline trimming cut 1 base from V and 7 bases from J; bases unmatched to any gene: 0. The CDR3 has 13 residues.

The V gene is TRBV14, the J gene TRBJ2-1; maybe TRBD1 (5 bases). The DNA end favors TRBJ2-7, so the J call may be wrong. From germline, CDR1 is SGHDN and CDR2 FVKESK. This CDR3 has 15 residues. The DNA for the CDR3 is TGTGCCAGCAGCCGGGGCGGAATTAATTACAATGAGCAGTACTTC. As protein: CASSRGGINYNEQYF.

This clonotype was counted a few times. This chain connects TRBV4-2 to TRBJ1-2; maybe TRBD1 (6 bases). Looked up from germline, CDR1 is LGHNA and CDR2 is YNFKEQ. The CDR3 extends over 14 amino acids. V was trimmed by 5 bases and J by 5 bases, leaving 15 bases between them. The CDR3 loop is CASSNSLGQYGYTF. In DNA form, the CDR3 reads TGTGCCAGCAGCAATAGCCTAGGACAGTATGGCTACACCTTC.

V is TRBV2 and J is TRBJ2-7, with 7 bases aligning to TRBD2. The CDR3 contains 14 residues. Per germline, CDR1 SNHLY and CDR2 FYNNEI. The V segment lost 3 bases and the J segment 0 bases; nucleotides outside the gene matches: 2. The CDR3 DNA reads as TGTGCCAGCAGTGATCAGCGGGACTCCTACGAGCAGTACTTC. The encoded protein is CASSDQRDSYEQYF.

This chain uses TRBV24-1 with TRBJ2-1; 8 bases are shared with TRBD2. The CDR3 has 13 residues. Germline CDR1 is KGHDR and CDR2 is SFDVKD. The V segment lost 12 bases and the J segment 2 bases; nucleotides outside the gene matches: 5. The CDR3 DNA follows: TGTGCCTCGGCAGCGGGAGCCTACAATGAGCAGTTCTTC. Residues: CASAAGAYNEQFF.

This clonotype was counted only a few times. This sequence joins TRBV12-3 or TRBV12-4 and TRBJ2-1; 8 bases line up with TRBD2. Trimming removed 6 bases from V and 8 bases from J; junction bases left unmatched: 9. CDR3 length: 14 residues. Here the CDR3 DNA reads TGTGCCAGCAGCTACGGACTAGCCGGGGATGAGCAGTTCTTC. Translated: CASSYGLAGDEQFF.

This sequence joins TRBV3-1 and TRBJ1-6; 8 bases are a match to TRBD1. V shed 5 bases, J shed 6 bases, and the junction held 9 bases outside the gene matches. The CDR3 extends over 16 amino acids. The germline gives CDR1 LGHDT, CDR2 YNNKEL (reference sequence). CDR3: CASSDRQGPFNSPLHF. Written as DNA, the CDR3 is TGTGCCAGCAGCGACCGACAGGGGCCATTTAATTCACCCCTCCACTTT. Based on the CDR3 plus reference TRBV3-1 and TRBJ1-6, the full variable domain is DTAVSQTPKYLVTQMGNDKSIKCEQNLGHDTMYWYKQDSKKFLKIMFSYNNKELIINETVPNRFSPKSPDKAHLNLHINSLELGDSAVYFCASSDRQGPFNSPLHFGNGTRLTVT.

The chain carries TRBV20-1 and TRBJ2-1, with D perhaps TRBD1 or TRBD2 (5 bases each). Germline V gene data show CDR1 as DFQATT and CDR2 as SNEGSKA (reference sequence). The CDR3 extends over 12 amino acids. Trimming removed 5 bases from V and 8 bases from J, with 13 bases in between. In DNA, the CDR3 is TGCAGTGCTTGGGGACGGCACCATGAGCAGTTCTTC. Its protein is CSAWGRHHEQFF.

V gene TRBV6-5 combines with J gene TRBJ1-2; TRBD1 is a possible D gene (6 bases). The V end was cut by 0 bases, the J end by 4 bases, with 18 bases between. This CDR3 contains 17 residues. Germline CDR1 is MNHEY and CDR2 is SVGAGI. Written as DNA, the CDR3 is TGTGCCAGCAGTTACTCGTTCCATGCCGGGACACCCTATGGCTACACCTTC. Its translation: CASSYSFHAGTPYGYTF.

This clonotype has a handful of counts. A much bigger clone sits one base away, suggesting this may be a read error. V is TRBV7-2 and J is TRBJ2-1, with D maybe TRBD2 (6 bases). CDR1 and CDR2 (germline): SGHTA, FQGNSA. V was pared by 5 bases and J by 0 bases, with 8 bases between. This CDR3 has 14 amino acids. The CDR3: CASSKGLSYNEQFF. CDR3 in DNA: TGTGCCAGCAGCAAGGGACTCTCCTACAATGAGCAGTTCTTC.

The gene calls are TRBV7-2 and TRBJ1-6; D gene unclear. Per the germline V gene, CDR1 is SGHTA and CDR2 is FQGNSA. The CDR3 covers 14 residues. The V gene lost 6 bases and the J gene lost 5 bases, with 11 bases spanning the gap. CDR3 coding DNA: TGTGCCAGCAGTCGGGCGGTCAATAATTCACCCCTCCACTTT. Its protein is CASSRAVNNSPLHF.

The rearrangement links TRBV24-1 to TRBJ2-3; D not certain. V lost 2 bases and J lost 2, with 7 bases in between. In germline, CDR1 is KGHDR, CDR2 SFDVKD. There are 14 residues in the CDR3. The CDR3 sequence is CATSDSPPTDTQYF. DNA of the CDR3: TGTGCCACCAGTGATTCCCCCCCCACAGATACGCAGTATTTT.